This T cell receptor (beta chain) was sequenced during a study of blood T cell repertoires in COVID-19. Overall study context: There were acute and convalescent COVID-19 samples, and they came from the United States, Italy and Spain.

The protocol was immunoSEQ multiplex PCR, while the TCRdb copy is restricted to in-frame clones and leaves out a portion. The sample lists around 350,000 clones, around nine tenths occurring once. CDR3 length: 14 residues. The V end was cut by 8 bases, the J end by 10 bases, with 20 bases between. The chain uses TRBV23-1 and TRBJ1-4; tentative D call: TRBD1 (5 bases). TRBV23-1 belongs to the ORF category, with a function that is uncertain. The specimen was peripheral blood. The sequence was obtained from a human donor in a cohort sampled during active COVID-19. CDR3 DNA: TGCGCCAGCCGTGGGGGGAAACTGAGAGGAAAACTGTTTTTT. Translating it yields CASRGGKLRGKLFF.